This T cell receptor (beta chain) was captured by sequencing in a study of type 1 and type 2 diabetes patients. Genomic DNA was the PCR template. The TCR beta CDR3 region was amplified using 30 forward and 13 reverse primers. TCRdb re-derived calls from the multiplex PCR reads in MiXCR, one entry per CDR3 protein. The table shows 280,000 or so distinct CDR3 sequences, with over 45% occurring only once. About this clonotype itself: The target antigen is unknown.

This CDR3 spans 18 amino acids. Looked up from germline, CDR1 is DFQATT and CDR2 is SNEGSKA (reference sequence). The junction had 12 bases not matched to a gene; V was cut back by 3 bases and J by 0 bases. Study findings and constraints: Type 2 diabetes repertoires were more diverse than type 1 diabetes repertoires. Some expanded clones seen only in T1D might occur in additional T2D or control samples.

The rearrangement joins TRBV20-1 to TRBJ2-7; TRBD2 aligns across 12 bases. Sequencing used peripheral blood mononuclear cells (PBMCs). The receptor's source is a man aged 18 to 29 with type 2 diabetes. In DNA, the CDR3 is TGCAGTGCTAGGCTCCCTAGCGGGGGGGCCTTGAGCTCCTACGAGCAGTACTTC. This gives the protein CSARLPSGGALSSYEQYF.